This T cell receptor (beta chain) appears in the sequencing data of a study of graft-versus-host responses after intestinal transplantation. About this clone: Its antigen is currently unknown.

The repertoire was sequenced with immunoSEQ multiplex PCR; TCRdb's copy has only in-frame clones and lacks some. Among about 91,000 clones listed, approximately 90% were seen once. V was trimmed by 6 bases and J by 6 bases, leaving 14 bases between them. Germline V gives CDR1 MNHEY, CDR2 SVGAGI. The CDR3 sequence is 13 residues long. This chain links TRBV6-5 with TRBJ1-1; tentatively, D is TRBD1 (5 bases). This clonotype originated in a human donor who was the organ donor for an intestinal transplant. The material sequenced was unstimulated CD4+ T cells sorted from spleen or lymph node cells, taken before transplant. CDR3 region: CASSSTRGAEAFF. The DNA for the CDR3 is TGTGCCAGCAGCTCAACTCGGGGGGCTGAAGCTTTCTTT.